The source of this TCR beta chain is a study of T cells expressing NK-cell markers. CDR3 length: 17 amino acids. CDR1 and CDR2 (germline): SGHRS, YFSETQ. As concerns this clonotype: Its target is unknown.

Reprocessing the 5' RACE reads, TCRdb reports a single entry for every CDR3 protein and omits DNA. This sample's clone table lists about 390,000 distinct CDR3 sequences. Whole-study findings and limits: Whether the expanded NKG2C+ T cell clones recognized HCMV remained unclear.

The V call is TRBV5-1, the J call TRBJ2-3; TCRdb calls TRBD1, which cannot be checked without DNA. Sequences were obtained from blood T cells: a sorted CD56 or NKG2C T cell subset, CD4+ or CD8+ T cells, or bulk PBMC T cells (not recorded which). This sequence originates from a woman aged 50 to 65 in good health. CDR3: CASSLGQRIALTDTQYF.